This passage covers 19 T cell receptor beta chains from one sample sequenced in a study of blood T cell repertoires in COVID-19. The assay was immunoSEQ multiplex PCR, and TCRdb's table has in-frame clones only and misses some. The sample lists about 98,000 clones; around 90% were seen once. Material: peripheral blood. The origin of the receptors is a man between 65 and 80 years old with acute or convalescent COVID-19.

The count of this clone is one. This chain connects TRBV6-5 to TRBJ2-4, with D perhaps TRBD1 (7 bases). This CDR3 is 12 amino acids long. Germline assignment: CDR1 MNHEY and CDR2 SVGAGI. V lost 6 bases, J lost 9 bases, and 12 bases lay in between. In nucleotides, the CDR3 is TGTGCCAGCAGGGAGGGGGCAGGCATTCAGTACTTC. As protein: CASREGAGIQYF.

DNA for the CDR3: TGTGCCAGCAGCGCCGGACAGGGGAGAACCGGGGAGCTGTTTTTT. It translates to CASSAGQGRTGELFF. This chain joins TRBV5-5 and TRBJ2-2, with 9 bases fitting TRBD1. V dropped 4 bases and J dropped 5; count of bases not matched to a gene: 6. The CDR3 sequence is 15 residues long. The germline V gene has CDR1 SGHKS and CDR2 YYEKEE (reference sequence).

The table lists this clone with a count of one. The chain employs TRBV4-2 and TRBJ1-5; D is unclear. Trimming removed 0 bases from V and 7 bases from J, with 16 bases in between. This CDR3 has 16 amino acids. Germline lookup yields CDR1 LGHNA and CDR2 YNFKEQ. The CDR3 spells CASSQDASLGGQPQHF. CDR3 DNA: TGTGCCAGCAGCCAAGATGCCTCTCTGGGAGGACAGCCCCAGCATTTT.

The CDR3 reads CAWSTTYEQYF. The DNA of the CDR3 is TGTGCCTGGAGTACAACCTACGAGCAGTACTTC. This rearrangement joins TRBV30 to TRBJ2-7; D gene uncertain. Germline V gives CDR1 GTSNPN, CDR2 SVGIG (reference sequence). Trimming shortened V by 2 bases and J by 2 bases, and 4 bases separated the two germline ends. This CDR3 region has 11 residues.

The V and J genes are TRBV7-8 and TRBJ1-4; D not certain. This CDR3 has 14 amino acids. Germline V CDR1 and CDR2: SGHVS, FQNEAQ. V lost 1 base to trimming and J lost 4 bases, with 7 bases between them. The CDR3 loop reads CASSLERSNEKLFF. In DNA form, the CDR3 reads TGTGCCAGCAGCTTAGAGAGGAGTAATGAAAAACTGTTTTTT.

V gene TRBV6-1 combines with J gene TRBJ2-7; 9 bases line up with TRBD1. Germline lookup yields CDR1 MNHNS and CDR2 SASEGT. V lost 4 bases, J lost 1 base, and 8 bases stayed unmatched. The CDR3 loop spans 16 amino acids. CDR3 amino acids: CASSVGTGWGSYEQYF. The CDR3 bases are TGTGCCAGCAGTGTGGGGACAGGGTGGGGATCCTACGAGCAGTACTTC.

This clone was detected a few times. The CDR3 region is CASSLSGITSFEQYF. CDR3 nucleotides: TGTGCCAGCAGTTTATCGGGGATAACTAGTTTCGAGCAGTACTTC. The chain carries TRBV27 and TRBJ2-7, with D possibly TRBD2 on 5 matching bases. Trimming took off 0 bases at V and 6 bases at J, with 15 bases between the two ends. The CDR3 consists of 15 residues. Per germline, CDR1 MNHEY and CDR2 SMNVEV (reference sequence).

The chain uses TRBV7-9 and TRBJ2-4, with D perhaps matching TRBD2 (6 bases). The CDR3 length is 15 residues. The germline CDR1 and CDR2 sequences are SEHNR and FQNEAQ (reference sequence). Trimming removed 4 bases from V and 2 bases from J, with 12 bases in between. The CDR3 DNA follows: TGTGCCAGCAGCTCTCCCCTAGCGCCCAAAAACATTCAGTACTTC. It codes for CASSSPLAPKNIQYF.

The chain combines TRBV30 with TRBJ1-3; 8 positions match TRBD1. The CDR3 is 14 amino acids. Germline values: CDR1 GTSNPN, CDR2 SVGIG (reference sequence). Unmatched junction bases numbered 1, after V lost 1 base and J lost 2 bases. CDR3 loop: CAWSATGAGNTIYF. The CDR3 DNA reads as TGTGCCTGGAGTGCGACAGGGGCTGGAAACACCATATATTTT.

The chain carries TRBV28 and TRBJ1-2; 8 bases agree with TRBD1. V shed 1 base and J 4 bases; nucleotides not matched to a gene: 11. The CDR3 is made up of 17 amino acids. Per the germline V gene, CDR1 is MDHEN and CDR2 is SYDVKM. Here the CDR3 reads CASSLYTGGTLAYGYTF. The CDR3 DNA is TGTGCCAGCAGTTTATACACAGGGGGGACCCTCGCCTATGGCTACACCTTC.

The chain carries TRBV2 and TRBJ2-7; D is uncertain. The germline V gene has CDR1 SNHLY and CDR2 FYNNEI. The CDR3 spans 12 residues. Trimming removed 5 bases from V and 6 bases from J, with 11 bases in between. The CDR3 spells CASSPGPLEQYF. The DNA of the CDR3 is TGTGCCAGCAGTCCTGGCCCTCTCGAGCAGTACTTC.

The rearrangement links TRBV5-1 to TRBJ1-2; the D gene is possibly TRBD1 (6 bases). The CDR3 consists of 14 residues. V lost 4 bases, J lost 6 bases, and 16 bases lay in between. Per germline, CDR1 SGHRS and CDR2 YFSETQ. The CDR3 DNA sequence: TGCGCCAGCAGCCCGTTGGGACACCCAGATGGCTACACCTTC. Translation gives CASSPLGHPDGYTF.

This rearrangement joins TRBV28 to TRBJ1-1; D possibly corresponds to TRBD1 (5 bases). This CDR3 has 14 residues. CDR1 is MDHEN, CDR2 SYDVKM, per germline. V was cut by 7 bases and J by 0 bases, with 12 bases left in between. For the CDR3, the DNA is TGTGCCAGCATGGGGCGCACTATGAACACTGAAGCTTTCTTT. Residues: CASMGRTMNTEAFF.

This chain connects TRBV5-6 to TRBJ2-3; tentative D call: TRBD1 (6 bases). CDR1 and CDR2 (germline): SGHDT, YYEEEE. V was pared by 0 bases and J by 4 bases, with 15 bases between. There are 16 residues in the CDR3. CDR3 sequence reads: CASSLEQGSASDTQYF. For the CDR3, the DNA is TGTGCCAGCAGCTTGGAACAGGGTTCTGCGTCAGATACGCAGTATTTT.

The chain uses TRBV7-3 and TRBJ2-7, with TRBD1 matching 9 bases. Germline V gives CDR1 SGHTA, CDR2 FQGTGA. The junction had 5 bases not matched to a gene; V was cut back by 2 bases and J by 3 bases. There are 15 residues in the CDR3. CDR3 sequence: CASSLRQGEIYEQYF. In DNA form, the CDR3 reads TGTGCCAGCAGCTTACGACAGGGGGAGATCTACGAGCAGTACTTC.

The V gene is TRBV29-1, the J gene TRBJ2-1; unclear D gene. CDR3 length: 14 residues. The ends were cut back, 3 bases at V and 3 bases at J, with 12 bases in the middle. Per the germline V gene, CDR1 is SQVTM and CDR2 is ANQGSEA. CDR3 sequence: CSVDVTTGYNEQFF. The DNA for the CDR3 is TGCAGCGTTGATGTTACGACGGGCTACAATGAGCAGTTCTTC.

The genes are TRBV9 and TRBJ1-6; TRBD1 agrees at 7 bases. Germline trimming cut 4 bases from V and 3 bases from J; bases unmatched to any gene: 7. The CDR3 totals 16 residues. The germline V gene encodes CDR1 SGDLS and CDR2 YYNGEE. For the CDR3, the DNA is TGTGCCAGCAGCACCGGGACAGATGTCTATAATTCACCCCTCCACTTT. It yields the protein CASSTGTDVYNSPLHF.

The J gene is TRBJ1-6, the V gene TRBV12-3 or TRBV12-4; 11 bases fit TRBD1. With 7 bases clipped from V and 10 bases from J, the junction kept 3 bases outside the gene matches. The CDR3 loop spans 13 amino acids. The CDR3 bases are TGTGCCAGCACGGGACAGGGGGGGTCACCCCTCCACTTT. It codes for CASTGQGGSPLHF.

The chain joins TRBV21-1 to TRBJ2-1; the DNA was not compared with TRBD1, the D call given in the table. TRBV21-1 counts as a pseudogene. This CDR3 is 15 amino acids long. In nucleotides, the CDR3 is TGTGCCAGCAGCAACCGGGACAGGGATTACAATGAGCAGTTCTTC. Encoded protein: CASSNRDRDYNEQFF.